This TCR beta chain was captured in a study of T-cell reconstitution after alpha-beta-depleted transplantation in children. This CDR3 comprises 14 residues. Germline lookup yields CDR1 SGHRS and CDR2 YFSETQ. Trimming removed 4 bases from V and 4 bases from J, with 12 bases in between. A TCRbeta library incorporating unique molecular identifiers was prepared. TCRdb used MiXCR to reprocess the PCR reads, holding one entry per CDR3 protein. The sample has 700,000 to 950,000 distinct CDR3 sequences; about 16% are singletons. This TCR derives from a male patient under 18 who had a stem cell transplant for acute lymphoblastic leukemia, so the T cells may come from the graft donor. The gene calls are TRBV5-1 and TRBJ1-5, with no clear D. The sequencing used PBMCs, mostly from graft donor cells, collected 360 days after TCRalphabeta/CD19-depleted stem cell transplant. The CDR3 DNA reads as TGCGCCAGCAGCCCCCGCCCCGATAATCAGCCCCAGCATTTT. Translation: CASSPRPDNQPQHF.